This TCR beta chain was identified in a study of T cell responses to AZD1222 COVID-19 vaccine (dated by TCRdb to the early 2020s). Some background on the complete study: AZD1222 recipients whose second dose came at about 4 weeks and those whose second dose came at about 12 weeks were combined into one group, since spike-specific TCR depth and breadth did not differ between the two schedules. Enrollment into the trials was organized by age into subgroups of 18-55, 56-69 and 70-plus years, and those subgroups contained about 160, 30 and 59 TCR-sequenced participants, respectively. A total of about 240 trial participants underwent TCR sequencing, of whom about 210 received two doses of AZD1222 and about 26 received two doses of the MenACWY control vaccine.

The time point label here, explained by the study, means: baseline before first vaccination. The vaccinee samples were drawn from two UK trials, COV001 and COV002, one of which was a single-blind randomized controlled phase 2/3 trial testing AZD1222 (ChAdOx1 nCoV-19) in healthy adults. For TCRbeta chain sequencing, PBMC samples were collected from trial participants at day 0 and at day 28 after the second dose. The CDR3 regions of human TCRbeta chains were analyzed by immunosequencing. In the paper's pipeline: TCRs in the repertoires were compared against a reference library of SARS-CoV-2-specific TCRs that had been generated with the MIRA antigen-specificity platform. Breadth was defined as the fraction of unique TCRs that were SARS-CoV-2-associated, and depth was defined as the fraction of total T cells that were SARS-CoV-2-associated. Each spike-specific TCR was assigned to its reactive spike region and to a CD4 or CD8 class using the MIRA data. Log10-transformed breadth and depth values were compared by one-way ANOVA with Sidak's multiple comparisons tests. As stored in TCRdb, this immuneACCESS dataset retains in-frame rearrangements with V and J assigned. A fraction of the clones does not appear; measured against another copy, unresolved V genes explain less than half of the discrepancy, and the remainder lacks a known reason. D and trimming were read from the DNA, whereas the V and J calls and clone size are those reported in that table. The table for this sample lists some 180,000 clones; approximately 92% of them were counted only once. The biggest ten clones account for approximately 1.5% of the sample.

In this sample, this clone turned up once. The target of this receptor is not known. No much larger clone exists at a distance of one base, and base qualities are not known. Points the paper makes about the study in general: In the small 56-69-year group, the increase in depth fell short of significance, most likely because of low power. Spike-specific TCR breadth and depth rose significantly after two AZD1222 doses compared with day 0 and with MenACWY recipients. Most participants were white British and females outnumbered males, and the authors suggested that clonal diversity may have been underestimated. Because no samples from the day 14 peak response were available, repertoires could be characterized only after the peak T cell response. Epitopes outside the regions mutated in the B.1.351 and B.1.1.7 variants were reportedly recognized by nearly half of the unique spike-specific TCRs. CD4 TCRs associated with the vaccine covered the entire spike protein, and the dominant responses were in regions 160-218 and 743-854. Conclusions about previously exposed vaccinees were limited because only six or seven AZD1222 recipients were SARS-CoV-2 seropositive at baseline.

Based on the germline V gene, the CDR1 and CDR2 sequences are SNHLY and FYNNEI. After removal of 6 bases from V and 3 bases from J, the junction retains 7 bases not matched to a gene. The CDR3 numbers 14 residues from cysteine through phenylalanine. Only CDR3 DNA remains: 42 bases, in frame from the first base. Sequences were derived from peripheral blood, sampled on day 0 of AZD1222 vaccination. The TCR originated in an adult in good health. The receptor chain draws on TRBV2 and TRBJ2-5; TRBD1 lines up with 7 middle nucleotides. The CDR3 has the sequence CASSVGTEEETQYF. The nucleotide sequence reads as follows: TGTGCCAGCAGCGTTGGGACAGAAGAAGAGACCCAGTACTTC.